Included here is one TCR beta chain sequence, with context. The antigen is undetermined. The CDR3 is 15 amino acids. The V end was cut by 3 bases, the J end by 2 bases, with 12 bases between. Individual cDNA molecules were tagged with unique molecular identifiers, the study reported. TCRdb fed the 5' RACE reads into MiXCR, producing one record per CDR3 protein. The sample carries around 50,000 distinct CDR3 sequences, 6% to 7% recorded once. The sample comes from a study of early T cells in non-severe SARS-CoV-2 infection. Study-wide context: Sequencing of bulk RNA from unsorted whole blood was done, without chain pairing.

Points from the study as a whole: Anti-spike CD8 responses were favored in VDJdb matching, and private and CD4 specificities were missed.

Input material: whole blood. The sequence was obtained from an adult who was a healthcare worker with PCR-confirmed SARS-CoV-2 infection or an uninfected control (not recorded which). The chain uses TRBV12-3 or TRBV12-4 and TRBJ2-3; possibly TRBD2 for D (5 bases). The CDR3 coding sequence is TGTGCCAGCAGTTTGACGCGGACTCACACAGATACGCAGTATTTT. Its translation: CASSLTRTHTDTQYF.